This T cell receptor beta chain stems from a study of T cell changes during pregnancy in multiple sclerosis. This table comes from immunoSEQ multiplex PCR, and its TCRdb copy is limited to in-frame clones, with some not included. Among around 36,000 clones listed, 90% were seen once. The CDR3 is 13 amino acids. V was trimmed by 4 bases and J by 5 bases, leaving 11 bases between them. Germline V gene lookup returns CDR1 MGHRA and CDR2 YSYEKL. The sequence was collected from a female donor with multiple sclerosis, enrolled in a pregnancy study. This material consisted of CD4+ T cells from peripheral blood mononuclear cells, taken in the third trimester of pregnancy. The V call is TRBV4-1, the J call TRBJ1-1, with D possibly being TRBD1 (5 bases). As DNA, the CDR3 is TGCGCCAGCAGCCCAGGGAGGAGTACTGAAGCTTTCTTT. Translation: CASSPGRSTEAFF.